The entry below gives a single T cell receptor beta chain sequence along with its context. This sample is drawn from a study of patients and donors after allogeneic stem cell transplantation. TCRdb re-analysed the RT-PCR reads in MiXCR, keeping a single row per CDR3 protein. The top ten hold around 6% of the sample, which has more than 850,000 distinct CDR3 sequences, roughly 18% seen once. V lost 4 bases to trimming and J lost 1 base, with 10 bases between them. The length of the CDR3 is 14 residues. Germline assignment: CDR1 SGHTA and CDR2 FQGTGA. The V call is TRBV7-3, the J call TRBJ1-1; D call uncertain. Sequencing was performed on blood, either unsorted or a sorted T cell fraction (not recorded which). The receptor's source is a human donor who was either an allogeneic HSCT recipient or a stem cell or donor lymphocyte infusion donor (not recorded which). It is not recorded whose cells these are; they may come from a transplant donor. The CDR3 sequence is CASSSPRANTEAFF. The CDR3, as DNA: TGTGCCAGCAGCTCCCCCCGAGCGAACACTGAAGCTTTCTTT.